Listed below are T cell receptor beta chains from one sample, sequenced in a study of blood T cells in healthy people across ages. TCRdb used MiXCR to reprocess the 5' RACE reads, holding one entry per CDR3 protein. The sample yields approximately 900,000 distinct CDR3 sequences, roughly 52% seen once. Source material: blood. Receptors were obtained from a man between 25 and 39 years old in good health. Both conserved end residues are part of each CDR3. A D gene is named only where the DNA matches it firmly. For some rows the clone size is stated as once, few or many, or as a class when expanded; others skip it.

size: many
length: 13
D: TRBD1
V: TRBV5-1
J: TRBJ2-7
DNA: TGTGCCAGCAGCTCCGGACAGGGGTACGAGCAGTACTTC
CDR3: CASSSGQGYEQYF

size: .
length: 12
D: TRBD1
V: TRBV28
J: TRBJ2-7
DNA: TGTGCCTGCCAGGGGGCGGAATACGAGCAGTACTTC
CDR3: CACQGAEYEQYF

size: .
length: 14
D: TRBD2
V: TRBV10-3
J: TRBJ2-3
DNA: TGTGCCACCCGCAGCGGGGGGAGCACAGATACGCAGTATTTT
CDR3: CATRSGGSTDTQYF

size: .
length: 16
D: .
V: TRBV11-3
J: TRBJ2-1
DNA: TGTGCCAGCAGCTTAGCTTCCGGGCAAAGCTACAATGAGCAGTTCTTC
CDR3: CASSLASGQSYNEQFF

size: .
length: 15
D: .
V: TRBV3-1
J: TRBJ2-7
DNA: TGTGCCAGCAGCCCACCGCGATCCTTTGGGGACGAGCAGTACTTC
CDR3: CASSPPRSFGDEQYF

size: few
length: 13
D: TRBD2
V: TRBV20-1
J: TRBJ2-3
DNA: TGCAGTGCTCTCAGCGGGGGTTCAGATACGCAGTATTTT
CDR3: CSALSGGSDTQYF

size: few
length: 15
D: .
V: TRBV9
J: TRBJ1-4
DNA: TGTGCCAGCAGCCTATGGGGGGGCGCTAATGAAAAACTGTTTTTT
CDR3: CASSLWGGANEKLFF

size: .
length: 14
D: TRBD1
V: TRBV7-9
J: TRBJ1-4
DNA: TGTGCCAGCAGCTCCGGGGGACAGGTGCGAAAACTGTTTTTT
CDR3: CASSSGGQVRKLFF

size: .
length: 15
D: .
V: TRBV6-5
J: TRBJ2-6
DNA: TGTGCCAGCAGCACTAGGGACTCTGGGGCCAACGTCCTGACTTTC
CDR3: CASSTRDSGANVLTF

size: .
length: 14
D: TRBD2
V: TRBV20-1
J: TRBJ2-7
DNA: TGCAGTGCTAGGACTAGCGCCAACTCCTACGAGCAGTACTTC
CDR3: CSARTSANSYEQYF

size: many
length: 16
D: .
V: TRBV10-3
J: TRBJ1-1
DNA: TGTGCCACCCTCTTGGGCACAGGAAACATGAACACTGAAGCTTTCTTT
CDR3: CATLLGTGNMNTEAFF

size: .
length: 17
D: .
V: TRBV7-9
J: TRBJ1-4
DNA: TGTGCCAGCAGCTCAGGTAGGCAGGGGACCATTAATGAAAAACTGTTTTTT
CDR3: CASSSGRQGTINEKLFF

size: few
length: 15
D: .
V: TRBV11-2
J: TRBJ1-1
DNA: TGTGCCAGCAGCTTGGTCGGGGGGCTAAGCACTGAAGCTTTCTTT
CDR3: CASSLVGGLSTEAFF

size: few
length: 16
D: .
V: TRBV6-2/TRBV6-3
J: TRBJ2-7
DNA: TGTGCCAGCAGTTCTGGAGGGTACCGGGGACCTAGAGAGCAGTACTTC
CDR3: CASSSGGYRGPREQYF

size: .
length: 15
D: .
V: TRBV3-1
J: TRBJ1-2
DNA: TGTACCAGCAGCCAAGATTGGGGGAAAGGGTATGGCTACACCTTC
CDR3: CTSSQDWGKGYGYTF

size: .
length: 14
D: .
V: TRBV6-5
J: TRBJ2-1
DNA: TGTGCCAGCAACCCGTACGGGGGGCGAAATGAGCAGTTCTTC
CDR3: CASNPYGGRNEQFF

size: few
length: 13
D: .
V: TRBV9
J: TRBJ2-7
DNA: TGTGCCAGCAGCGTAGGATCGGACTACGAGCAGTACTTC
CDR3: CASSVGSDYEQYF

size: many
length: 13
D: .
V: TRBV5-1
J: TRBJ2-1
DNA: TGCGCCAGCAGCTTGGGGATAAACAATGAGCAGTTCTTC
CDR3: CASSLGINNEQFF

size: few
length: 14
D: TRBD1
V: TRBV7-2
J: TRBJ2-1
DNA: TGTGCCAGCAGCCCCAGGACAGGGCACAATGAGCAGTTCTTC
CDR3: CASSPRTGHNEQFF

size: once
length: 16
D: TRBD1
V: TRBV12-3/TRBV12-4
J: TRBJ1-2
DNA: TGTGCCAGCAGCAGACAGACAGGGCTTGTTAGTACTGGCTACACCTTC
CDR3: CASSRQTGLVSTGYTF

size: few
length: 15
D: .
V: TRBV29-1
J: TRBJ2-5
DNA: TGCAGCGTTGAATCCCGGCAGACCTACCAAGAGACCCAGTACTTC
CDR3: CSVESRQTYQETQYF

size: .
length: 18
D: TRBD2
V: TRBV13
J: TRBJ2-1
DNA: TGTGCCAGCAGCCTGGGGACTAGCGGTACCAGCTCCTACAATGAGCAGTTCTTC
CDR3: CASSLGTSGTSSYNEQFF

size: .
length: 13
D: TRBD1
V: TRBV6-6
J: TRBJ1-6
DNA: TGTGCCAGCAGTTACGACAGGGTTCTACCCCTCCACTTT
CDR3: CASSYDRVLPLHF

size: few
length: 15
D: TRBD1
V: TRBV12-3/TRBV12-4
J: TRBJ1-6
DNA: TGTGCCAGCAGGGGCAGACAGGGAAATAATTCACCCCTCCACTTT
CDR3: CASRGRQGNNSPLHF

size: .
length: 16
D: .
V: TRBV21-1
J: TRBJ2-7
DNA: TGTGCCAGCAGCAAAGAGGATAGCGGGGGGTCCTACGAGCAGTACTTC
CDR3: CASSKEDSGGSYEQYF

size: .
length: 16
D: TRBD2
V: TRBV20-1
J: TRBJ2-7
DNA: TGCAGTGCGGAGGGAGGGAAGGGACGGACTGTCGACGAGCAGTACTTC
CDR3: CSAEGGKGRTVDEQYF

size: .
length: 15
D: .
V: TRBV6-2/TRBV6-3
J: TRBJ2-7
DNA: TGTGCCAGCAGTTACTTGCGGGGAGAATCCGGCGAGCAGTACTTC
CDR3: CASSYLRGESGEQYF

size: few
length: 14
D: TRBD1
V: TRBV28
J: TRBJ2-3
DNA: TGTGCCAGCAGTCGGACAGGGAACACAGATACGCAGTATTTT
CDR3: CASSRTGNTDTQYF

size: few
length: 16
D: .
V: TRBV20-1
J: TRBJ2-7
DNA: TGCAGTGCTCCCCCGGCGGGCTTGCCGTTCGCCTACGAGCAGTACTTC
CDR3: CSAPPAGLPFAYEQYF

size: .
length: 19
D: TRBD1
V: TRBV27
J: TRBJ1-4
DNA: TGTGCCAGCAGTTTATTCGGGACTCCAGGGGGTGCGGCTAATGAAAAACTGTTTTTT
CDR3: CASSLFGTPGGAANEKLFF

size: .
length: 13
D: TRBD1
V: TRBV29-1
J: TRBJ2-7
DNA: TGCAGCGTTGAAGGGACAGGCAAATACGAGCAGTACTTC
CDR3: CSVEGTGKYEQYF

size: .
length: 16
D: .
V: TRBV4-1
J: TRBJ2-3
DNA: TGCGCCAGCAGCCGATCGGGGCAAATTAGCACAGATACGCAGTATTTT
CDR3: CASSRSGQISTDTQYF

size: few
length: 13
D: TRBD1
V: TRBV20-1
J: TRBJ2-1
DNA: TGCAGTGAGATGGGACAGGGGGTCGATGAGCAGTTCTTC
CDR3: CSEMGQGVDEQFF

size: few
length: 15
D: .
V: TRBV5-1
J: TRBJ2-1
DNA: TGCGCCAGCAGCTTGGCCAGTACAACTTACAATGAGCAGTTCTTC
CDR3: CASSLASTTYNEQFF

size: few
length: 13
D: .
V: TRBV30
J: TRBJ2-4
DNA: TGTGCCTGGAGTATCCTTATCCGGGACATACAGTACTTC
CDR3: CAWSILIRDIQYF

size: few
length: 12
D: .
V: TRBV29-1
J: TRBJ1-1
DNA: TGCAGCGTTGAAGATCCTGGGGGTGAAGCTTTCTTT
CDR3: CSVEDPGGEAFF

size: .
length: 14
D: .
V: TRBV4-3
J: TRBJ1-1
DNA: TGCGCCAGCAGCCAAGATCACGGTTCCACTGAAGCTTTCTTT
CDR3: CASSQDHGSTEAFF